This passage covers 10 T cell receptor beta chains from one sample sequenced in a study of identical twins (dated by TCRdb to 2016 to 2017). The library was built by means of 5' RACE. Sequencing used an Illumina HiSeq 2000. TCRdb passed the public sequencing reads through fastp at Q25 and MiXCR, retaining productive beta sequences. All rows with the same CDR3 protein become a single entry with the most common DNA and genes. The sample profile shows about 280,000 distinct CDR3 sequences; under 9.5% of them were found once. The biggest ten clones account for approximately 2% of the sample. The same data also went into a second study, on yellow fever vaccine responses in identical twins.

The sequencing input was memory (CD45RO+) T cells sorted from blood. The sample's cell subset or site, from its label and the paper: CD45RO+ enriched T cells. These receptors were obtained from a woman under 30 in good health.

V gene TRBV5-1 combines with J gene TRBJ2-1, with TRBD2 matching 7 bases. The CDR3 contains 16 residues. Germline CDR1 SGHRS, CDR2 YFSETQ. V trimming: 1 base; J trimming: 4 bases; junction bases outside the gene matches: 8. In DNA form, the CDR3 reads TGCGCCAGCAGCTTGAGTGGAAACGGGGGGTACAATGAGCAGTTCTTC. This gives the protein CASSLSGNGGYNEQFF.

This chain uses TRBV19 with TRBJ2-1, with 10 bases lining up with TRBD1. Germline lookup yields CDR1 LNHDA and CDR2 SQIVND (reference sequence). J lost 7 bases, V lost 3 bases, and 6 bases had no gene match. The CDR3 loop spans 15 amino acids. The CDR3 DNA follows: TGTGCCAGTAGTATCGTGACAGGGGGCGCGAATGAGCAGTTCTTC. It encodes CASSIVTGGANEQFF. Based on the CDR3 plus reference TRBV19 and TRBJ2-1, the full variable domain is DGGITQSPKYLFRKEGQNVTLSCEQNLNHDAMYWYRQDPGQGLRLIYYSQIVNDFQKGDIAEGYSVSREKKESFPLTVTSAQKNPTAFYLCASSIVTGGANEQFFGPGTRLTVL.

The chain recombines TRBV13 with TRBJ2-7; 12 bases align to TRBD2. This CDR3 is 16 amino acids long. Trimming took 4 bases from V and 2 from J; bases not matched to a gene: 6. CDR1 PRHDT and CDR2 FYEKMQ come from the germline V gene (reference sequence). This CDR3 reads CASSSVTSGSTYEQYF. DNA for the CDR3: TGTGCCAGCAGCTCAGTGACTAGCGGGAGTACCTACGAGCAGTACTTC.

Ten or more counts support this clonotype. This chain uses TRBV5-1 with TRBJ1-3; D is possibly TRBD1 (5 bases). The germline V gene encodes CDR1 SGHRS and CDR2 YFSETQ. V gave up 1 base and J gave up 0 bases, with 8 bases separating them. The CDR3 loop spans 15 amino acids. CDR3 sequence: CASSLSDSSGNTIYF. For the CDR3, the DNA is TGCGCCAGCAGCTTGAGTGACAGCTCTGGAAACACCATATATTTT.

This clonotype was detected a few times. The rearrangement joins TRBV7-9 to TRBJ1-1; no clear D. V lost 0 bases to trimming and J lost 11 bases, with 10 bases between them. Germline V CDR1 and CDR2: SEHNR, FQNEAQ (reference sequence). The CDR3 consists of 12 residues. CDR3 in amino acids: CASSLALSNAFF. CDR3 bases: TGTGCCAGCAGCTTAGCTCTCTCCAACGCTTTCTTT.

The V gene is TRBV27, the J gene TRBJ2-2; D is perhaps TRBD1 (5 bases). From germline, CDR1 is MNHEY and CDR2 SMNVEV (reference sequence). The CDR3 is 17 amino acids. The V and J ends lost 6 bases and 2 bases respectively, with 19 bases between them. The CDR3 loop is CASSLTPVRTNTGELFF. The DNA of the CDR3 is TGTGCCAGCAGCCTTACCCCGGTACGGACAAACACCGGGGAGCTGTTTTTT.

In this sample, this clonotype turned up a few times. The chain combines TRBV18 with TRBJ2-1; 11 bases match TRBD2. Trimming took 4 bases from V and 10 from J; bases not matched to a gene: 6. Germline CDR1 and CDR2: KGHSH and LQKENI. This CDR3 comprises 14 residues. In DNA, the CDR3 is TGTGCCAGCTCACTCACTACTAGCGGGAGCGAGCAGTTCTTC. Its translation: CASSLTTSGSEQFF.

The chain uses TRBV5-1 and TRBJ2-5, with 9 bases matching TRBD1. The CDR3 is 15 amino acids. Germline loops: CDR1 SGHRS, CDR2 YFSETQ. The V gene end was trimmed by 3 bases and the J gene end by 5 bases; junction bases not matched to a gene: 8. CDR3 nucleotide sequence: TGCGCCAGCAGCTGGGGGGACAGGGAGAGGGAGACCCAGTACTTC. As protein: CASSWGDRERETQYF.

The V call is TRBV5-6, the J call TRBJ1-1; TRBD1 aligns across 10 bases. CDR3 size: 14 residues. Losses at the gene ends were 4 bases for V and 3 bases for J; bases not matched to a gene: 3. From germline, CDR1 is SGHDT and CDR2 YYEEEE. Here the CDR3 DNA reads TGTGCCAGCAGCGGACAGGGGGGGTACACTGAAGCTTTCTTT. Encoded protein: CASSGQGGYTEAFF. Full variable domain (remainder filled in from reference TRBV5-6 and TRBJ1-1): DAGVTQSPTHLIKTRGQQVTLRCSPKSGHDTVSWYQQALGQGPQFIFQYYEEEERQRGNFPDRFSGHQFPNYSSELNVNALLLGDSALYLCASSGQGGYTEAFFGQGTRLTVV.

A few counts support this clonotype. V usage is TRBV5-5 and J usage is TRBJ2-5; 15 bases are a match to TRBD2. Germline CDR1 and CDR2: SGHKS and YYEKEE (reference sequence). This CDR3 has 17 amino acids. With V trimmed by 3 bases and J by 3 bases, 6 bases remained unmatched. The CDR3 DNA reads TGTGCCAGCAGCTGGACTAGCGGGAGGGCTCTGAAAGAGACCCAGTACTTC. It encodes CASSWTSGRALKETQYF.